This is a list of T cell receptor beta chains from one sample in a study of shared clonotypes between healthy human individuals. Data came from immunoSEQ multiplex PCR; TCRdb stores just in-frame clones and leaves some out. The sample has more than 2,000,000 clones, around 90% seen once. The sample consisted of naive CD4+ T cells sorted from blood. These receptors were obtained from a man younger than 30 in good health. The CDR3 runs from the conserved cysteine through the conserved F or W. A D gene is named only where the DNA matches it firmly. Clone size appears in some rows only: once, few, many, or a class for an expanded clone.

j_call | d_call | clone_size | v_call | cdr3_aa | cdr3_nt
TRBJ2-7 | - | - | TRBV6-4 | CASSDFWEKEIYEQYF | TGTGCCAGCAGTGACTTTTGGGAAAAGGAGATTTACGAGCAGTACTTC
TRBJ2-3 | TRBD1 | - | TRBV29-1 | CSVTGMNTDTQYF | TGCAGCGTGACAGGGATGAACACAGATACGCAGTATTTT
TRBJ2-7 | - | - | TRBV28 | CASSFVTGYSYEQYF | TGTGCCAGCAGTTTTGTAACAGGGTACTCCTACGAGCAGTACTTC
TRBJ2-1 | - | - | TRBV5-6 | CATSRPGESSYNEQFF | TGTGCCACCTCACGACCCGGGGAGAGCTCCTACAATGAGCAGTTCTTC
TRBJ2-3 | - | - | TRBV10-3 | CAITEGGTHADTQYF | TGTGCCATCACCGAAGGGGGTACACATGCAGATACGCAGTATTTT
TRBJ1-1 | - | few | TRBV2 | CASRKTEGTEAFF | TGTGCCAGCAGGAAAACAGAGGGCACTGAAGCTTTCTTT
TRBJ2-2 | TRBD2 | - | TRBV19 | CASSIAGGATGELFF | TGTGCCAGTAGTATTGCGGGGGGGGCCACCGGGGAGCTGTTTTTT
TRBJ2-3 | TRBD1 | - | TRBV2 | CASTAGTGTDTQYF | TGTGCCAGCACCGCAGGGACAGGGACAGATACGCAGTATTTT
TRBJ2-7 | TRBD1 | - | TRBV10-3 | CAISETGIYEQYF | TGTGCCATCAGCGAGACAGGGATATACGAGCAGTACTTC
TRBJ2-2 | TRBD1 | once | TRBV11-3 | CASSPDRGRNTGELFF | TGTGCCAGCAGCCCCGACAGGGGCCGGAACACCGGGGAGCTGTTTTTT
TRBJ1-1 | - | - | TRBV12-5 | CASGLENTGRTTEAFF | TGTGCTAGTGGTTTGGAAAACACAGGGAGAACGACTGAAGCTTTCTTT
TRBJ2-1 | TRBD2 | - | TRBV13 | CASSLPHKAGGPYNEQFF | TGTGCCAGCAGCTTACCCCATAAAGCGGGAGGGCCGTACAATGAGCAGTTCTTC
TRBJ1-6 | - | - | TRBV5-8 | CASSRKRLEGSPLHF | TGTGCCAGCAGCCGGAAACGACTGGAAGGATCACCCCTCCACTTT